The 7 T cell receptor beta chains listed next were all sequenced from one sample in a study of control samples from healthy donors and cancer patients. The method was immunoSEQ multiplex PCR; TCRdb's version includes in-frame clones alone and lacks a portion of them. The sample holds approximately 70,000 clones, around four fifths seen once. The sample comprised blood. The source of these receptors is a man aged 45-65 years in good health.

By sample fraction, this clone is medium-sized. V gene TRBV6-6 combines with J gene TRBJ1-6, with no clear D. The CDR3 has 16 amino acids. CDR1 is MNHNY, CDR2 SVGAGI, per germline (reference sequence). The V gene lost 6 bases and the J gene lost 0 bases, with 12 bases spanning the gap. The CDR3 reads CASSQDPFSYNSPLHF. CDR3 nucleotide sequence: TGTGCCAGCAGCCAGGATCCATTCTCCTATAATTCACCCCTCCACTTT.

This clone has just a few counts. The chain is built from TRBV3-1 (or the pseudogene TRBV3-2) and TRBJ1-5; D remains ambiguous. The V gene lost 2 bases and the J gene lost 11 bases, with 10 bases spanning the gap. Per the germline V gene, CDR1 is LGHDT and CDR2 is YNNKEL (reference sequence). CDR3 size: 12 residues. DNA for the CDR3: TGTGCCAGCAGCCAAAACGCCGGGGCCCAGCATTTT. Translating it yields CASSQNAGAQHF.

This clone was observed once. CDR3 sequence: CASSQWGGSTEAFF. DNA of the CDR3: TGCGCCAGCAGCCAATGGGGGGGGAGCACTGAAGCTTTCTTT. V and J are TRBV4-3 and TRBJ1-1; TRBD1 might be the D (5 bases). Trimming shortened V by 2 bases and J by 4 bases, and 11 bases separated the two germline ends. Germline assignment: CDR1 LGHNA and CDR2 YSLEER. CDR3 length equals 14 residues.

In this sample, this clone turned up once. Sequence at one end of the junction differs from germline and may be a read error. The chain links TRBV7-4 to TRBJ2-1; 8 bases line up with TRBD2. The CDR3 loop spans 15 amino acids. Germline CDR1 SGHVT, CDR2 SQSDAQ. CDR3 loop: CASSRLAYNYDEQFF. The CDR3 DNA sequence: TGTGCCAGCAGCAGACTAGCGTATAACTACGATGAGCAGTTCTTC.

V is TRBV9 and J is TRBJ2-7; TRBD2 matches at 9 bases. CDR3 length equals 19 residues. The germline gives CDR1 SGDLS, CDR2 YYNGEE. The V and J ends lost 4 bases and 0 bases, in that order; junction bases with no gene match: 17. CDR3 nucleotides: TGTGCCAGCAGCCCAAGGGGGGATAGCGGGAGCTCGAGCTCCTACGAGCAGTACTTC. It is translated as CASSPRGDSGSSSSYEQYF.

Note on this clone: Relative to the germline gene, one junction end is altered; a read error may explain this. This specimen includes other DNA sequences encoding the same CDR3. The CDR3 is CASSFRGRDYGYTF. CDR3 bases: TGCGCCAGCAGCTTCAGGGGGCGAGACTACGGCTACACCTTC. The V gene is TRBV5-1, the J gene TRBJ1-2; 8 bases align to TRBD1. The CDR3 spans 14 residues. Germline V lookup: CDR1 SGHRS, CDR2 YFSETQ.

The sample holds a few counts of this clone. This chain connects TRBV19 to TRBJ1-1; D unclear. This CDR3 has 15 residues. Germline V gene data show CDR1 as LNHDA and CDR2 as SQIVND (reference sequence). V gave up 8 bases and J gave up 3 bases, with 19 bases separating them. The CDR3 sequence is CASSSFDLSDTEAFF. DNA of the CDR3: TGTGCCAGTTCGTCTTTTGATTTATCGGACACTGAAGCTTTCTTT.